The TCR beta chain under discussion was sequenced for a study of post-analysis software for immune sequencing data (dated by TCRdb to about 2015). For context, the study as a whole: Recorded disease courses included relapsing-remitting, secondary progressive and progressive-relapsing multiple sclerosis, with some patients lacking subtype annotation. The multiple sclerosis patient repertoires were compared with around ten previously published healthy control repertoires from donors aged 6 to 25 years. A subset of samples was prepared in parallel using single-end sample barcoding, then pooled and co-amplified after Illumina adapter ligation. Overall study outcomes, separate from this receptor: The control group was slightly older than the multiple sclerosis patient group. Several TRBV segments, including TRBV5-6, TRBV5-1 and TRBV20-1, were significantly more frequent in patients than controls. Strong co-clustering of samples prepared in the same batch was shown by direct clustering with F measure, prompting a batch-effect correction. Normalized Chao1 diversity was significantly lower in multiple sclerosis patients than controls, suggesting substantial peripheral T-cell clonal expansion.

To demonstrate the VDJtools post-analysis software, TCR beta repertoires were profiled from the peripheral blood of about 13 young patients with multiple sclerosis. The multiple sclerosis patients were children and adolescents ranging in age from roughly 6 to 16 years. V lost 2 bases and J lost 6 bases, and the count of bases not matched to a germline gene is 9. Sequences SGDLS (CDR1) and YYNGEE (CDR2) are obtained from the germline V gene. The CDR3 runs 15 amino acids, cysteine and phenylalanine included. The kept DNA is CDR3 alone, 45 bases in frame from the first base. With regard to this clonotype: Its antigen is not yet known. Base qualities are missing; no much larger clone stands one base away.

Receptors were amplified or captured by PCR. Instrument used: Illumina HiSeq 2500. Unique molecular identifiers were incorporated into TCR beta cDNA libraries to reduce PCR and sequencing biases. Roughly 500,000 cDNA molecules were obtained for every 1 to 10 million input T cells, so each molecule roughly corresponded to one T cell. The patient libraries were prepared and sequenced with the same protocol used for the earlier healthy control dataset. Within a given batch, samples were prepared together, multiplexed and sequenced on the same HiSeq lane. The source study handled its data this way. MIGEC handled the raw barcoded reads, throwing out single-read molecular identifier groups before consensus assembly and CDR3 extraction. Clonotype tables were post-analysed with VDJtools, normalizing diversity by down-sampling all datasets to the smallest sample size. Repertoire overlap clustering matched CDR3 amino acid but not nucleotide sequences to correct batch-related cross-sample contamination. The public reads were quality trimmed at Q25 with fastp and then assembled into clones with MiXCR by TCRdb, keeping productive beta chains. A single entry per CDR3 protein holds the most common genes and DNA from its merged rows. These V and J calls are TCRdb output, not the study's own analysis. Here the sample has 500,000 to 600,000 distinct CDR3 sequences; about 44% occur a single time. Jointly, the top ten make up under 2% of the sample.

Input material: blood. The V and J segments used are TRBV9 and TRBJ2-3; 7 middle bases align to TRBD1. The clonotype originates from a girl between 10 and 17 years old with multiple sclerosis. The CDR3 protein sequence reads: CASSVDYMTGDTQYF. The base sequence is TGTGCCAGCAGCGTTGACTACATGACAGGGGATACGCAGTATTTT.